This T cell receptor (beta chain) was documented in a study of neoadjuvant anti-PD-1 for oral cavity cancer. The CDR3 covers 14 residues. From germline, CDR1 is SGHVS and CDR2 FNYEAQ. The V gene lost 5 bases and the J gene lost 1 base, with 9 bases spanning the gap. Only in-frame clones appear in the TCRdb table, and some are missing; sequencing was by immunoSEQ multiplex PCR. Of 15,000 to 20,000 clones in the sample, 66% were seen once. The source material was PBMCs, sampled before nivolumab (anti-PD-1) treatment. The receptor's source is a person between 35 and 79 years old with oral cavity squamous cell carcinoma. The J gene is TRBJ1-5, the V gene TRBV7-6, with D perhaps matching TRBD1 (6 bases). The CDR3 is CASSLQGSNQPQHF. In DNA, the CDR3 is TGTGCCAGCAGCCTACAGGGCAGCAATCAGCCCCAGCATTTT.